The 27 T cell receptor beta chains presented below share a single source sample, sequenced in a study of blood T cell repertoires in COVID-19 (dated by TCRdb to the early 2020s). The method behind the library was the immunoSEQ multiplex PCR assay. TCRdb took over this immuneACCESS table, retaining in-frame rearrangements with V and J assigned. Such tables are incomplete; in checked studies, under half of the missing clones stem from an unresolved V gene, and the remainder is unexplained. The sample yields 200,000 to 300,000 clones; roughly 80% were counted once. Together, the top ten hold about 7.4% of the sample. Sample: peripheral blood. These receptors all stem from a woman of 80 years or more with acute or convalescent COVID-19.

V gene TRBV5-1 combines with J gene TRBJ2-5; 8 bases are a match to TRBD1. Germline trimming cut 1 base from V and 4 bases from J; bases unmatched to any gene: 12. Germline V gene lookup returns CDR1 SGHRS and CDR2 YFSETQ. This CDR3 contains 17 residues. The CDR3 sequence: CASSLTAPAGGRETQYF. The CDR3 DNA is TGCGCCAGCAGCTTGACCGCCCCCGCAGGGGGCCGAGAGACCCAGTACTTC.

This sequence joins TRBV28 and TRBJ2-5; a possible D gene is TRBD2 (5 bases). The CDR3 runs to 14 residues. Germline V CDR1 and CDR2: MDHEN, SYDVKM. The V end was cut by 6 bases, the J end by 3 bases, with 14 bases between. The CDR3 sequence: CASRVAGKEETQYF. DNA of the CDR3: TGTGCCAGCAGGGTGGCGGGTAAAGAAGAGACCCAGTACTTC.

This rearrangement joins TRBV6-5 to TRBJ1-1; D is unclear. Germline V gene sequence: CDR1 MNHEY, CDR2 SVGAGI. V was cut by 2 bases and J by 1 base, with 2 bases left in between. The CDR3 is 12 residues long. Here the CDR3 DNA reads TGTGCCAGCAGTTACCAGAACACTGAAGCTTTCTTT. Its protein product is CASSYQNTEAFF.

The chain joins TRBV2 to TRBJ2-1, with TRBD2 matching 15 bases. The CDR3 sequence is 16 residues long. The J segment lost 2 bases and the V segment lost 5 bases, leaving 1 base of the junction unmatched. Germline loops: CDR1 SNHLY, CDR2 FYNNEI. The CDR3 sequence: CASSRTSGGAYNEQFF. For the CDR3, the DNA is TGTGCCAGCAGTAGGACTAGCGGGGGGGCCTACAATGAGCAGTTCTTC. Combining the CDR3 with reference TRBV2 and TRBJ2-1 gives the whole variable domain EPEVTQTPSHQVTQMGQEVILRCVPISNHLYFYWYRQILGQKVEFLVSFYNNEISEKSEIFDDQFSVERPDGSNFTLKIRSTKLEDSAMYFCASSRTSGGAYNEQFFGPGTRLTVL.

The chain has TRBV5-4 and TRBJ2-1, with 14 positions matching TRBD2. The CDR3 sequence is 15 residues long. CDR1 and CDR2 (germline): SGHNT, YYREEE (reference sequence). J was trimmed by 9 bases and V by 3 bases; bases with no gene match: 5. The CDR3 DNA is TGTGCCAGCAGCTCAGGACTAGCGGGGGGTGTTGAGCAGTTCTTC. Residues: CASSSGLAGGVEQFF.

The V call is TRBV7-9, the J call TRBJ1-6; TRBD1 agrees at 9 bases. The CDR3 has 15 amino acids. The trim removed 6 bases at V and 7 bases at J, leaving 7 bases unmatched. Germline V gives CDR1 SEHNR, CDR2 FQNEAQ (reference sequence). CDR3 in amino acids: CASRRGQGGNSPLHF. The CDR3 nucleotides are TGTGCCAGCAGGCGGGGACAGGGAGGAAATTCACCCCTCCACTTT.

In this sample, this clone turned up a few times. The chain couples TRBV15 to TRBJ1-2; a possible D gene is TRBD1 (6 bases). V was pared by 1 base and J by 0 bases, with 21 bases between. CDR1 LNHNV and CDR2 YYDKDF come from the germline V gene (reference sequence). There are 19 residues in the CDR3. The CDR3: CATSRAASSPRTANYGYTF. DNA of the CDR3: TGTGCCACCAGCAGAGCTGCATCATCACCTCGGACAGCTAACTATGGCTACACCTTC. Supplemented by reference TRBV15 and TRBJ1-2, the full variable domain reads DAMVIQNPRYQVTQFGKPVTLSCSQTLNHNVMYWYQQKSSQAPKLLFHYYDKDFNNEADTPDNFQSRRPNTSFCFLDIRSPGLGDTAMYLCATSRAASSPRTANYGYTFGSGTRLTVV.

CDR3 protein: CASSQSGGEKLFF. CDR3 DNA sequence: TGTGCCAGCAGCCAATCGGGGGGTGAAAAACTGTTTTTT. The genes are TRBV14 and TRBJ1-4; weak D call: TRBD1 (5 bases). CDR1 and CDR2 from the germline V gene are SGHDN and FVKESK. Deletions cut 2 bases from V and 7 bases from J, with 8 bases between. This CDR3 contains 13 residues.

This chain uses TRBV24-1 with TRBJ2-3, with 7 positions matching TRBD1. Germline assignment: CDR1 KGHDR and CDR2 SFDVKD. This CDR3 has 13 residues. V dropped 7 bases and J dropped 1; count of bases not matched to a gene: 1. CDR3 protein: CATRGTGTDTQYF. The CDR3 region has the DNA TGTGCCACCAGGGGGACAGGCACAGATACGCAGTATTTT.

This chain uses TRBV9 with TRBJ1-3; TRBD1 might be the D (6 bases). CDR1 is SGDLS, CDR2 YYNGEE, per germline. The CDR3 length is 15 residues. V was trimmed by 0 bases and J by 1 base, leaving 8 bases between them. Here the CDR3 reads CASSVGTGSGNTIYF. CDR3 DNA: TGTGCCAGCAGCGTAGGAACAGGGTCTGGAAACACCATATATTTT.

The J gene is TRBJ2-5, the V gene TRBV9, with 7 positions matching TRBD2. Germline-derived CDR1 and CDR2 are SGDLS and YYNGEE. This CDR3 spans 17 amino acids. The trim removed 4 bases at V and 5 bases at J, leaving 17 bases unmatched. CDR3 DNA sequence: TGTGCCAGCAGCTTTCAACCTGACGTGGGGGAGGGGGAGACCCAGTACTTC. Residues: CASSFQPDVGEGETQYF.

The chain employs TRBV6-6 and TRBJ1-6, with D tentatively TRBD1 (5 bases). This CDR3 contains 16 residues. The V end was cut by 0 bases, the J end by 7 bases, with 13 bases between. Germline V gene data show CDR1 as MNHNY and CDR2 as SVGAGI (reference sequence). The CDR3 DNA reads TGTGCCAGCAGTTACTCGGGGGGACCGACCAATTCACCCCTCCACTTT. This translates into CASSYSGGPTNSPLHF.

The chain joins TRBV3-1 (or the pseudogene TRBV3-2) to TRBJ1-5; D is ambiguous. Trimming removed 0 bases at V and 9 bases at J, with 15 bases between. Germline CDR1 LGHDT, CDR2 YNNKEL (reference sequence). The CDR3 totals 15 residues. The CDR3 protein is CASSQDRTDDRPQHF. CDR3 nucleotides: TGTGCCAGCAGCCAAGATCGAACAGACGATCGGCCCCAGCATTTT.

This clone came up a few times. The gene calls are TRBV5-6 and TRBJ1-2, with D maybe TRBD1 (6 bases). The V end lost 6 bases, the J end lost 7 bases, and 10 bases lay between the germline ends. CDR1 and CDR2 from the germline V gene are SGHDT and YYEEEE. The CDR3 loop spans 11 amino acids. The chain's CDR3 is CASTYRAGYTF. In DNA form, the CDR3 reads TGTGCCAGCACCTACAGGGCTGGCTACACCTTC.

The rearrangement uses TRBV19 and TRBJ2-3; 8 nucleotides line up with TRBD1. CDR1 LNHDA and CDR2 SQIVND come from the germline V gene (reference sequence). This CDR3 is 15 amino acids long. V was clipped by 4 bases and J by 0 bases; unmatched bases: 3. As DNA, the CDR3 is TGTGCCAGTAGTACAGGGGGCCGGAGCACAGATACGCAGTATTTT. Translating gives CASSTGGRSTDTQYF.

V and J are TRBV2 and TRBJ2-3; 7 nucleotides match TRBD2. The V and J ends lost 5 bases and 4 bases, in that order; junction bases with no gene match: 9. The CDR3 loop spans 15 amino acids. In germline, CDR1 is SNHLY, CDR2 FYNNEI. The CDR3 DNA follows: TGTGCCAGCAGTCCTACGGGAGGTGTAGCAGATACGCAGTATTTT. Translating it yields CASSPTGGVADTQYF.

The gene calls are TRBV11-2 and TRBJ2-1, with TRBD2 matching over 9 bases. J was trimmed by 9 bases and V by 4 bases; bases with no gene match: 13. Germline CDR1 SGHAT, CDR2 FQNNGV. CDR3 size: 16 residues. The CDR3 protein is CASSSIAGETGSEQFF. CDR3 nucleotide sequence: TGTGCCAGCAGCTCAATAGCGGGAGAAACAGGGAGTGAGCAGTTCTTC.

The chain is built from TRBV10-3 and TRBJ2-2; D might be TRBD1 (6 bases). CDR1 ENHRY and CDR2 SYGVKD come from the germline V gene. Trimming removed 6 bases from V and 0 bases from J, with 8 bases in between. There are 14 residues in the CDR3. CDR3 bases: TGTGCCATCAGAGGGGGAACGAACACCGGGGAGCTGTTTTTT. It yields the protein CAIRGGTNTGELFF.

The chain uses TRBV6-6 and TRBJ2-7, with D maybe TRBD2 (5 bases). The germline V and J ends were trimmed by 10 bases and 1 base, with 14 bases remaining between them. Germline V lookup: CDR1 MNHNY, CDR2 SVGAGI (reference sequence). CDR3 length: 13 amino acids. CDR3 nucleotide sequence: TGTGCCACCTTTAGCAGCGGTTCCTACGAGCAGTACTTC. Translation gives CATFSSGSYEQYF.

The chain is built from TRBV4-1 and TRBJ1-5; TRBD1 matches at 7 bases. The V gene's germline CDR1 is MGHRA and CDR2 YSYEKL. Unmatched junction bases numbered 5, after V lost 0 bases and J lost 6 bases. The CDR3 loop spans 15 amino acids. The CDR3 sequence: CASSQEETGRQPQHF. As DNA, the CDR3 is TGCGCCAGCAGCCAAGAAGAGACAGGGCGTCAGCCCCAGCATTTT.

The CDR3 is CASSLAQDHYGYTF. The CDR3 coding sequence is TGTGCCAGCAGCTTGGCACAGGACCACTATGGCTACACCTTC. The chain employs TRBV5-5 and TRBJ1-2; tentative D call: TRBD1 (5 bases). CDR1 and CDR2 from the germline V gene are SGHKS and YYEKEE (reference sequence). This CDR3 is built from 14 residues. Trimming left V 0 bases short and J 3 bases short, with 9 bases between.

The table lists this clone with a few counts. The chain carries TRBV19 and TRBJ1-3; the D is unclear. V lost 1 base, J lost 2 bases, and 6 bases lay in between. CDR1 LNHDA and CDR2 SQIVND come from the germline V gene (reference sequence). The CDR3 is 14 amino acids. CDR3 amino acids: CASSIGVAGNTIYF. The CDR3 bases are TGTGCCAGTAGTATAGGAGTTGCTGGAAACACCATATATTTT.

V is TRBV27 and J is TRBJ1-2; 8 bases are shared with TRBD1. This CDR3 region has 13 residues. Germline V gene sequence: CDR1 MNHEY, CDR2 SMNVEV (reference sequence). The trim removed 5 bases at V and 3 bases at J, leaving 2 bases unmatched. DNA for the CDR3: TGTGCCAGCAGTCCACAGGGGGACTATGGCTACACCTTC. It is translated as CASSPQGDYGYTF.

The gene calls are TRBV5-5 and TRBJ1-5, with 7 bases fitting TRBD1. Germline-derived CDR1 and CDR2 are SGHKS and YYEKEE (reference sequence). Unmatched junction bases numbered 8, after V lost 2 bases and J lost 3 bases. The CDR3 runs to 16 residues. CDR3 residues: CASSFRQGRVNQPQHF. The DNA of the CDR3 is TGTGCCAGCAGCTTTAGACAGGGTAGGGTCAATCAGCCCCAGCATTTT.

This chain uses TRBV6-5 with TRBJ1-2; TRBD1 matches at 8 bases. Per germline, CDR1 MNHEY and CDR2 SVGAGI. This CDR3 spans 16 amino acids. The trim removed 3 bases at V and 4 bases at J, leaving 10 bases unmatched. DNA for the CDR3: TGTGCCAGCAGTTATGGGGGGGACAGGCTGTTCTATGGCTACACCTTC. It specifies CASSYGGDRLFYGYTF.

The chain carries TRBV5-1 and TRBJ1-5; weak D call: TRBD1 (6 bases). Germline CDR1 and CDR2: SGHRS and YFSETQ. Trimming took 0 bases from V and 6 from J, leaving 13 bases between them. CDR3 length: 15 residues. CDR3 amino acids: CASSLETGFPQPQHF. As DNA, the CDR3 is TGCGCCAGCAGCTTGGAAACAGGGTTCCCTCAGCCCCAGCATTTT.

This rearrangement joins TRBV4-2 to TRBJ1-1; TRBD1 might be the D (5 bases). Germline V CDR1 and CDR2: LGHNA, YNFKEQ. This CDR3 spans 16 amino acids. Trimming cost V 0 bases and J 3 bases, with 14 bases left between them. Here the CDR3 reads CASSQDFSGGDTEAFF. In DNA form, the CDR3 reads TGTGCCAGCAGCCAAGATTTTTCCGGGGGAGACACTGAAGCTTTCTTT.